These 7 T cell receptor beta chains came from one sample sequenced in a study of blood T cell repertoires in COVID-19. Sequencing used immunoSEQ multiplex PCR; TCRdb keeps in-frame clones, though not all of them. The sample consists of 130,000 to 150,000 clones, 70% to 90% of them appearing once. Sequencing was carried out using peripheral blood. Receptors originate from a woman aged 55-70 years with COVID-19, enrolled during active disease.

The V gene is TRBV24-1, the J gene TRBJ2-5; 8 bases are shared with TRBD2. J was trimmed by 0 bases and V by 10 bases; bases with no gene match: 6. Looked up from germline, CDR1 is KGHDR and CDR2 is SFDVKD. This CDR3 spans 14 amino acids. This chain's CDR3 is CATSREGYQETQYF. The CDR3 nucleotides read TGTGCCACGTCCCGGGAGGGGTACCAAGAGACCCAGTACTTC.

The gene calls are TRBV5-4 and TRBJ1-1; D possibly corresponds to TRBD1 (6 bases). Trimming left V 3 bases short and J 0 bases short, with 12 bases between. The CDR3 loop spans 15 amino acids. Germline V lookup: CDR1 SGHNT, CDR2 YYREEE (reference sequence). The CDR3 coding sequence is TGTGCCAGCAGCTCTCCAGGGGAACTGAACACTGAAGCTTTCTTT. Amino acid sequence: CASSSPGELNTEAFF.

This clone was observed a single time. The rearrangement links TRBV29-1 to TRBJ2-3, with D possibly being TRBD2 (5 bases). The CDR3 runs to 13 residues. The germline CDR1 and CDR2 sequences are SQVTM and ANQGSEA. Trimming shortened V by 3 bases and J by 1 base, and 8 bases separated the two germline ends. This CDR3 reads CSVEAGGTDTQYF. DNA of the CDR3: TGCAGCGTTGAGGCGGGTGGCACAGATACGCAGTATTTT.

The rearrangement links TRBV3-1 (or the pseudogene TRBV3-2) to TRBJ2-7; possibly TRBD2 for D (5 bases). The germline gives CDR1 LGHDT, CDR2 YNNKEL (reference sequence). This CDR3 has 15 amino acids. V shed 3 bases and J shed 5 bases, with 17 bases lying between them. CDR3 coding DNA: TGTGCCAGCAGCCAGACGAGGGAAATTTTACACGAGCAGTACTTC. Translation gives CASSQTREILHEQYF.

J is TRBJ2-1 and V is TRBV11-2; TRBD2 matches 11 bases. V lost 5 bases and J lost 6; bases outside the gene matches: 9. CDR3 length equals 16 residues. CDR1 is SGHAT and CDR2 is FQNNGV in the germline V gene. In DNA, the CDR3 is TGTGCCAGCAGCCCCACGGCTAGCGGGGGGCCCAATGAGCAGTTCTTC. This translates into CASSPTASGGPNEQFF.

This clone was found a few times. The gene calls are TRBV7-9 and TRBJ1-2, with 9 positions matching TRBD1. Per germline, CDR1 SEHNR and CDR2 FQNEAQ (reference sequence). This CDR3 region has 12 residues. V lost 4 bases and J lost 8; bases outside the gene matches: 2. The CDR3 region is CASSWDREGYTF. CDR3 nucleotides: TGTGCCAGCAGCTGGGACAGGGAAGGCTACACCTTC.

The rearrangement uses TRBV6-2 or TRBV6-3 and TRBJ1-2, with a weak D call TRBD1 (6 bases). Trimming stripped 6 bases from V and 7 bases from J, with 12 bases between. This CDR3 comprises 12 residues. Germline V lookup: CDR1 MNHEY, CDR2 SVGEGT. Here the CDR3 reads CASSHRDGGYTF. As DNA, the CDR3 is TGTGCCAGCAGCCACAGGGATGGTGGCTACACCTTC.